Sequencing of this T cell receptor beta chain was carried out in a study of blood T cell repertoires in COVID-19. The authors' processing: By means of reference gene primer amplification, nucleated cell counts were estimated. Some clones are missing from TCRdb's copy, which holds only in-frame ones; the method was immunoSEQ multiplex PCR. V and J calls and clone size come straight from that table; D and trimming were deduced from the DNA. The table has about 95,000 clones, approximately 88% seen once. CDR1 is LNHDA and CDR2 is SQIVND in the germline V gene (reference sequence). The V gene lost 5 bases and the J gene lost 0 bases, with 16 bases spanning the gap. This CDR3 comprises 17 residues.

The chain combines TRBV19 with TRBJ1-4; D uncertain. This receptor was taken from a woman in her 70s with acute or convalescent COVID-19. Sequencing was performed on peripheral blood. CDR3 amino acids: CASSFRAGETTNEKLFF. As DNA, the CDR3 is TGTGCCAGTAGTTTTCGAGCCGGGGAGACAACTAATGAAAAACTGTTTTTT.